The T cell receptor (beta chain) described here comes from a study of blood T cell repertoires in COVID-19. Turning to the study itself: The United States, Italy and Spain supplied acute and convalescent COVID-19 samples. Sources were T cells, B-cell-depleted T cells, or PBMCs; the material itself was cDNA or gDNA.

In the authors' methods: Nucleated cell number was recorded as an estimate derived from reference gene primer amplification. Here immunoSEQ multiplex PCR was the method, and the copy in TCRdb shows in-frame clones only, minus some. Clone size and the V and J calls come from that table; the DNA yielded D and trimming. Among 200,000 to 300,000 clones listed, more than 65% were seen once. The germline CDR1 and CDR2 sequences are MDHEN and SYDVKM. V was pared by 6 bases and J by 3 bases, with 17 bases between. This CDR3 has 15 residues. The chain combines TRBV28 with TRBJ1-1; a possible D gene is TRBD1 (5 bases). This receptor was obtained from a man in his forties who had recovered from COVID-19. The source material was peripheral blood. The CDR3 region is CASSFYVKGDTEAFF. The CDR3 DNA reads TGTGCCAGCAGCTTTTACGTTAAAGGGGACACTGAAGCTTTCTTT.